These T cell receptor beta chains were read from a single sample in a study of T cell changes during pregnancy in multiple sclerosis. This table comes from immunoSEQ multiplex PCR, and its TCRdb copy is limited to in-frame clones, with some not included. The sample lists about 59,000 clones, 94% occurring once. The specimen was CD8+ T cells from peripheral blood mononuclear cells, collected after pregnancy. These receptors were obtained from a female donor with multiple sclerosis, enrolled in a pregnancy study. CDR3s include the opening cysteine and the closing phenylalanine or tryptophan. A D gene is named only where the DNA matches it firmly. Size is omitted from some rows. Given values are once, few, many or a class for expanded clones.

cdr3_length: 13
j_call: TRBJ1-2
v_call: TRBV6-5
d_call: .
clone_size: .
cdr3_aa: CASSYGVNYGYTF
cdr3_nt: TGTGCCAGCAGTTACGGAGTAAACTATGGCTACACCTTC

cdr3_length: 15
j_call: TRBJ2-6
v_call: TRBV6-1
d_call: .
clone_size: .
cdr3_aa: CASSERSSGANVLTF
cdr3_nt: TGTGCCAGCAGTGAAAGGAGCTCTGGGGCCAACGTCCTGACTTTC

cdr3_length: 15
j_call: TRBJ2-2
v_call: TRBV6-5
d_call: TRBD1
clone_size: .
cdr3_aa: CASSYSGTVTGELFF
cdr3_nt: TGTGCCAGCAGTTACTCGGGGACAGTCACCGGGGAGCTGTTTTTT

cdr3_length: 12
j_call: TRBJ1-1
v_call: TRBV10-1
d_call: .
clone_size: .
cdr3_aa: CASSDPDTEAFF
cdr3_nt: TGCGCCAGCAGTGACCCCGACACTGAAGCTTTCTTT

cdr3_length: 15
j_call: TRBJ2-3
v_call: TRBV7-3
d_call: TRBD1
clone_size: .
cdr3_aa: CASSSTGASTDTQYF
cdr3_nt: TGTGCCAGCAGCTCCACAGGGGCTAGCACAGATACGCAGTATTTT

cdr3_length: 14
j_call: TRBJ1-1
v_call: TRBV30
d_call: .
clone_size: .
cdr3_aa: CAWGTAGLGTEAFF
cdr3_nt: TGTGCCTGGGGCACCGCGGGGTTGGGGACTGAAGCTTTCTTT

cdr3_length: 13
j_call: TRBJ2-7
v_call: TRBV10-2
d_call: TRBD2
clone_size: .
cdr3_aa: CASSGGTTYEQYF
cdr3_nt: TGCGCCAGCAGTGGCGGGACTACCTACGAGCAGTACTTC

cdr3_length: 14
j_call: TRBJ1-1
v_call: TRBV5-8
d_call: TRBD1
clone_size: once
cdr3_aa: CASSLGDSYTEAFF
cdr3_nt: TGTGCCAGCAGCTTGGGGGACAGCTACACTGAAGCTTTCTTT

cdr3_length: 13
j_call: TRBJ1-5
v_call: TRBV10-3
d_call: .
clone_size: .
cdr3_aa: CAIRKTGAQPQHF
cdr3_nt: TGTGCCATCAGGAAGACAGGAGCTCAGCCCCAGCATTTT

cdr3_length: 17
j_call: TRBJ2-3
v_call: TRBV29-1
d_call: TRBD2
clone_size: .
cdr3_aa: CSVLGLAARFGTDTQYF
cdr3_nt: TGCAGCGTGCTGGGACTAGCAGCGAGATTTGGCACAGATACGCAGTATTTT

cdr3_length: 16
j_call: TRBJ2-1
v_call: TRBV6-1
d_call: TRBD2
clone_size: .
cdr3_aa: CASSETTSGGDNEQFF
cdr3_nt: TGTGCCAGCAGTGAAACGACTAGCGGGGGCGACAATGAGCAGTTCTTC

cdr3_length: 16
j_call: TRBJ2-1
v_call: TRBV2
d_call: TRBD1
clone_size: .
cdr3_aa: CASSITSQGTDNEQFF
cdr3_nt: TGTGCCAGCAGCATAACTTCGCAGGGGACAGACAATGAGCAGTTCTTC

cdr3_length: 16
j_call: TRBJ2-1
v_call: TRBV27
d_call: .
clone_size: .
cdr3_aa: CASSLYGGVSYNEQFF
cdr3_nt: TGTGCCAGCAGTTTATACGGGGGAGTCTCCTACAATGAGCAGTTCTTC

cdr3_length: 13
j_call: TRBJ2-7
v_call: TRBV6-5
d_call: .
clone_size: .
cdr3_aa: CASSDGATYEQYF
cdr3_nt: TGTGCCAGCAGTGATGGGGCCACCTACGAGCAGTACTTC